These 14 T cell receptor beta chains share one sample of origin, sequenced in a study of beta chain features in type 1 diabetes. As every portion of the isolated RNA was reverse transcribed, the sequencing read expressed TCRB transcripts. The assay was immunoSEQ multiplex PCR, and TCRdb's table has in-frame clones only and misses some. In the table there are some 270,000 clones, under 8.5% of which are singletons. Input material: central memory CD4+ T cells from blood. These receptors were taken from a woman under 30 in good health.

The V and J genes are TRBV9 and TRBJ2-3; no clear D gene. The germline V gene encodes CDR1 SGDLS and CDR2 YYNGEE. The CDR3 is 13 amino acids. V was clipped by 3 bases and J by 6 bases, with 11 bases between them. This CDR3 reads CASSAIGSDTQYF. Written as DNA, the CDR3 is TGTGCCAGCAGCGCCATAGGTTCGGATACGCAGTATTTT.

This clone occurred a few times. This chain uses TRBV5-4 with TRBJ2-3; TRBD2 is a possible D gene (5 bases). CDR1 and CDR2 from the germline V gene are SGHNT and YYREEE (reference sequence). Trimming pared 4 bases from V and 4 bases from J, leaving 16 bases between. This CDR3 has 15 amino acids. The CDR3 loop is CASSQGLGSADTQYF. Here the CDR3 DNA reads TGTGCCAGCAGCCAAGGACTGGGCAGCGCAGATACGCAGTATTTT.

This chain uses TRBV9 with TRBJ1-3; TRBD1 aligns across 7 bases. The CDR3 is 15 amino acids. Germline trimming cut 0 bases from V and 4 bases from J; bases unmatched to any gene: 4. Germline CDR1 SGDLS, CDR2 YYNGEE. CDR3 sequence: CASSVEGARGNTIYF. CDR3 bases: TGTGCCAGCAGCGTAGAGGGGGCCCGGGGAAACACCATATATTTT.

The table lists this clone with a few counts. The chain links TRBV2 to TRBJ2-7; 8 bases agree with TRBD1. There are 15 residues in the CDR3. Per the germline V gene, CDR1 is SNHLY and CDR2 is FYNNEI. Trimming at V came to 4 bases and at J to 3 bases, leaving 8 bases not matched to a gene. The CDR3 sequence is CASSARTGFLYEQYF. Written as DNA, the CDR3 is TGTGCCAGCAGTGCCCGGACAGGGTTCCTCTACGAGCAGTACTTC. Looking up the rest from reference TRBV2 and TRBJ2-7 gives the full variable domain: EPEVTQTPSHQVTQMGQEVILRCVPISNHLYFYWYRQILGQKVEFLVSFYNNEISEKSEIFDDQFSVERPDGSNFTLKIRSTKLEDSAMYFCASSARTGFLYEQYFGPGTRLTVT.

The chain has TRBV6-5 and TRBJ2-3; D is uncertain. CDR1 and CDR2 from the germline V gene are MNHEY and SVGAGI. CDR3 length: 14 amino acids. V lost 4 bases to trimming and J lost 1 base, with 9 bases between them. As DNA, the CDR3 is TGTGCCAGCAGTTTCAAGACGGGCACAGATACGCAGTATTTT. It codes for CASSFKTGTDTQYF.

Turning to this clone: Other DNA variants within this sample encode the same CDR3. The genes are TRBV30 and TRBJ2-5; D is uncertain. This CDR3 region has 11 residues. CDR1 is GTSNPN, CDR2 SVGIG, per germline (reference sequence). V was shortened by 0 bases and J by 5 bases, with 4 bases between the two germline ends. CDR3 amino acids: CAWSVGETQYF. In DNA form, the CDR3 reads TGTGCCTGGAGTGTAGGCGAGACCCAGTACTTC.

J is TRBJ2-3 and V is TRBV9; D perhaps matches TRBD2 (6 bases). The germline CDR1 and CDR2 sequences are SGDLS and YYNGEE. V was pared by 0 bases and J by 6 bases, with 23 bases between. The length of the CDR3 is 18 residues. The CDR3 nucleotides read TGTGCCAGCAGCGTAGCCCCCTCAGCGGGTTTCGGAGGTGATACGCAGTATTTT. It yields the protein CASSVAPSAGFGGDTQYF.

This clone was detected only a few times. This chain connects TRBV7-8 to TRBJ1-1, with a possible D match to TRBD1 (5 bases). Looked up from germline, CDR1 is SGHVS and CDR2 is FQNEAQ. The CDR3 runs 16 residues. V was trimmed by 4 bases and J by 0 bases, leaving 15 bases between them. The CDR3 loop is CASSSRAVQLNTEAFF. The CDR3 DNA sequence: TGTGCCAGCAGCTCCAGGGCGGTGCAGCTGAACACTGAAGCTTTCTTT.

This clone has more than one count but fewer than ten. This chain links TRBV7-9 with TRBJ1-1, with D perhaps matching TRBD1 (5 bases). The V and J ends lost 1 base and 8 bases respectively, with 8 bases between them. Germline-derived CDR1 and CDR2 are SEHNR and FQNEAQ (reference sequence). The CDR3 is 12 residues long. DNA for the CDR3: TGTGCCAGCAGCTTAGGGACAACCGAAGCTTTCTTT. It codes for CASSLGTTEAFF.

This clone was counted a few times. The genes are TRBV27 and TRBJ1-3, with D tentatively TRBD1 (6 bases). V was shortened by 6 bases and J by 5 bases, with 11 bases between the two germline ends. The CDR3 is made up of 13 amino acids. The germline V gene has CDR1 MNHEY and CDR2 SMNVEV (reference sequence). The DNA for the CDR3 is TGTGCCAGCAGACCGACAGGAAGAAACACCATATATTTT. This encodes CASRPTGRNTIYF.

This clone was observed a handful of times. The rearrangement uses TRBV6-5 and TRBJ2-7; TRBD2 matches 14 bases. Germline V gene lookup returns CDR1 MNHEY and CDR2 SVGAGI. V lost 6 bases and J lost 7; bases outside the gene matches: 2. This CDR3 comprises 13 residues. The CDR3 region has the DNA TGTGCCAGCAGCAGGACTAGCGGGAGGGAGCAGTACTTC. Amino acid sequence: CASSRTSGREQYF.

This clone was counted between two and nine times. The chain joins TRBV6-5 to TRBJ2-7, with 8 bases fitting TRBD1. With V trimmed by 0 bases and J by 7 bases, 11 bases remained unmatched. This CDR3 is built from 16 residues. Germline CDR1 MNHEY, CDR2 SVGAGI. The CDR3 here is CASSYSKYPGGGEQYF. The DNA for the CDR3 is TGTGCCAGCAGTTACTCGAAATATCCAGGGGGCGGGGAGCAGTACTTC.

The chain employs TRBV7-2 and TRBJ2-3, with a weak D call TRBD2 (6 bases). V was cut by 8 bases and J by 6 bases, with 9 bases left in between. The CDR3 has 11 residues. Looked up from germline, CDR1 is SGHTA and CDR2 is FQGNSA. The DNA of the CDR3 is TGTGCCAGCCGGAGCGGGGATACGCAGTATTTT. This encodes CASRSGDTQYF.

This clone was detected many times. The J gene is TRBJ2-1, the V gene TRBV15, with a weak D call TRBD1 (6 bases). This CDR3 has 12 residues. In germline, CDR1 is LNHNV, CDR2 YYDKDF (reference sequence). The V gene lost 1 base and the J gene lost 12 bases, with 10 bases spanning the gap. The CDR3, as DNA: TGTGCCACCAGCAGAGCGACAGGAAGGCAGTTCTTC. It translates to CATSRATGRQFF.